The sequence of this T cell receptor beta chain was determined in a study of T-cell reconstitution after alpha-beta-depleted transplantation in children. Ten or more counts support this clonotype. Unique molecular identifiers were incorporated when the TCRbeta library was constructed. TCRdb re-called the PCR reads through MiXCR, storing one row per CDR3 protein. The sample contains 480,000 or so distinct CDR3 sequences, about 10% of which appear only once. V was cut by 3 bases and J by 2 bases, with 12 bases left in between. The CDR3 runs 15 residues. The chain uses TRBV12-3 or TRBV12-4 and TRBJ2-3; possible D gene TRBD2, 6 bases. The input for sequencing was PBMCs, taken before TCRalphabeta/CD19-depleted stem cell transplant. The TCR sequence derives from a child aged 2-15 years with inherited bone marrow failure, due to receive a stem cell transplant. The CDR3 protein is CASSLALANTDTQYF. The DNA for the CDR3 is TGTGCCAGCAGTTTGGCACTAGCTAACACAGATACGCAGTATTTT.